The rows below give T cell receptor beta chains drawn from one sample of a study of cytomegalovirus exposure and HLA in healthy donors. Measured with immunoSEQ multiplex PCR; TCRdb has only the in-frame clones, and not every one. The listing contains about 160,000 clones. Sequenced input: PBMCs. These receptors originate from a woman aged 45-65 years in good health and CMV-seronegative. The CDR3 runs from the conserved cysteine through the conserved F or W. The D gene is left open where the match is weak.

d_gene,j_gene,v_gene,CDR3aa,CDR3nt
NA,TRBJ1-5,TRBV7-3,CASSSPSGQPQHF,TGTGCCAGCAGCTCCCCGTCGGGACAGCCCCAGCATTTT
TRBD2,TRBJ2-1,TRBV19,CASGSALTSGRDNEQFF,TGTGCCAGTGGATCAGCCCTAACTAGCGGGAGGGACAATGAGCAGTTCTTC
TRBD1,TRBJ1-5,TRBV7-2,CASSLGQANNQPQHF,TGTGCCAGCAGCTTGGGACAGGCGAACAATCAGCCCCAGCATTTT
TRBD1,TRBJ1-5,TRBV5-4,CASSLDGTGVQPQHF,TGTGCCAGCAGCCTCGACGGGACAGGGGTTCAGCCCCAGCATTTT
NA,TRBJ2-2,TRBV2,CASKWLASGTGELFF,TGTGCCAGCAAATGGCTGGCTTCGGGAACCGGGGAGCTGTTTTTT
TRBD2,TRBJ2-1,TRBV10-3,CAISMTSGGDNEQFF,TGTGCCATCAGCATGACTAGCGGGGGAGACAATGAGCAGTTCTTC
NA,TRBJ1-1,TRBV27,CASRRTVGVESTEAFF,TGTGCCAGCAGGCGTACGGTCGGGGTCGAGAGCACTGAAGCTTTCTTT
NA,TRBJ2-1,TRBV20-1,CSVRAARKFF,TGCAGTGTGAGGGCCGCTAGGAAGTTCTTC
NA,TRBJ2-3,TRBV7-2,CASSWDLHDTQYF,TGTGCCAGCAGCTGGGACTTGCACGATACGCAGTATTTT
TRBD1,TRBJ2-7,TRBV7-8,CASSTADRGSYEQYF,TGTGCCAGCAGCACCGCCGACAGGGGCTCCTACGAGCAGTACTTC
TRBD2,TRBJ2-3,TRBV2,CASSGLAGLTDTQYF,TGTGCCAGCAGTGGACTAGCGGGTCTCACAGATACGCAGTATTTT
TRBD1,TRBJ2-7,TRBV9,CASSVEGGQGGEQYF,TGTGCCAGCAGCGTAGAAGGGGGACAGGGTGGCGAGCAGTACTTC
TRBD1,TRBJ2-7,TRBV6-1,CASSGLTGVYEQYF,TGTGCCAGCAGTGGGTTAACAGGGGTCTACGAGCAGTACTTC
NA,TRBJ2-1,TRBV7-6,CASSLQGAVYNEQFF,TGTGCCAGCAGCCTCCAGGGTGCAGTCTACAATGAGCAGTTCTTC
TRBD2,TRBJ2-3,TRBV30,CAWRRGGGDTQYF,TGTGCCTGGAGGAGGGGCGGGGGGGATACGCAGTATTTT
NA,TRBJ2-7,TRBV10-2,CASSVQTYEQYF,TGCGCCAGCAGTGTCCAGACCTACGAGCAGTACTTC
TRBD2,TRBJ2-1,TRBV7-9,CASSRGLAGFNEQFF,TGTGCCAGCAGCAGGGGACTAGCGGGGTTCAATGAGCAGTTCTTC
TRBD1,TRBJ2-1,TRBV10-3,CAISGTDYNEQFF,TGTGCCATCAGCGGGACAGACTACAATGAGCAGTTCTTC
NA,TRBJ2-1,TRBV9,CASSVSMRNEQFF,TGTGCCAGCAGCGTCTCGATGAGGAATGAGCAGTTCTTC
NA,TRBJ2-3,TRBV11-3,CASSLGGEGTDTQYF,TGTGCCAGCAGCTTAGGCGGGGAGGGCACAGATACGCAGTATTTT
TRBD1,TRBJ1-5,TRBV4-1,CASSQAPGTGGFNQPQHF,TGCGCCAGCAGCCAAGCTCCCGGGACAGGGGGCTTCAATCAGCCCCAGCATTTT
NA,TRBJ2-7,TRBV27,CASSFLSEQYF,TGTGCCAGCAGTTTTCTTTCCGAGCAGTACTTC
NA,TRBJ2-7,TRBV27,CASSLNSHSYEQYF,TGTGCCAGCAGTTTGAACAGCCACTCCTACGAGCAGTACTTC
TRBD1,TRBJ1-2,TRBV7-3,CASSLDRGYGYTF,TGTGCCAGCAGCTTAGACAGGGGCTATGGCTACACCTTC
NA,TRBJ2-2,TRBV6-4,CASSEQGNTGELFF,TGTGCCAGCAGTGAACAGGGGAACACCGGGGAGCTGTTTTTT
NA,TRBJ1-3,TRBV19,CASSIFRDTIYF,TGTGCCAGTAGTATCTTTCGGGACACCATATATTTT
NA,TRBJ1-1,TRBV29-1,CSARGPWLITPEAFF,TGCAGCGCCAGGGGCCCCTGGCTAATCACCCCTGAAGCTTTCTTT
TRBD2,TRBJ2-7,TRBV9,CASSVDGRGYEQYF,TGTGCCAGCAGCGTAGACGGGAGGGGCTACGAGCAGTACTTC
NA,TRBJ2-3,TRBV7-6,CASSLEYGVEDTQYF,TGTGCCAGCAGCTTAGAATACGGGGTCGAAGATACGCAGTATTTT
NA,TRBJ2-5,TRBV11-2,CASSLEDSYQETQYF,TGTGCCAGCAGCTTAGAAGACAGTTACCAAGAGACCCAGTACTTC
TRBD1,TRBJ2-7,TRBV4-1,CASSPGTGVYEQYF,TGCGCCAGCAGCCCTGGGACAGGCGTCTACGAGCAGTACTTC
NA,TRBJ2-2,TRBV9,CASSVSGGPDTGELFF,TGTGCCAGCAGCGTATCTGGAGGGCCCGACACCGGGGAGCTGTTTTTT
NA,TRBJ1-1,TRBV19,CASSSPGAYTEAFF,TGTGCCAGTAGTAGTCCAGGGGCCTACACTGAAGCTTTCTTT
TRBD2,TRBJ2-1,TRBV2,CASLGLAGLYNEQFF,TGTGCCAGCCTAGGACTAGCGGGACTCTACAATGAGCAGTTCTTC
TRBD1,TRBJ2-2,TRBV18,CASSPAGTATGELFF,TGTGCCAGCTCACCAGCCGGGACAGCTACCGGGGAGCTGTTTTTT
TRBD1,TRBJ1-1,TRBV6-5,CASSYSGQGAAFF,TGTGCCAGCAGTTACTCCGGACAGGGAGCAGCTTTCTTT
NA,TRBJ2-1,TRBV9,CASSVSVGGKDEQFF,TGTGCCAGCAGCGTATCCGTCGGGGGAAAGGATGAGCAGTTCTTC
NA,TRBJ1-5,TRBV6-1,CASSVNLSNQPQHF,TGTGCCAGCAGTGTCAATTTGAGCAATCAGCCCCAGCATTTT
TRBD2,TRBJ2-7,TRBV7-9,CASSFGGVRGLYEQYF,TGTGCCAGCAGCTTCGGGGGGGTACGAGGACTCTACGAGCAGTACTTC
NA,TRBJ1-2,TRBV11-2,CASSSSDEPGTSYGYTF,TGTGCCAGCAGCTCAAGTGATGAGCCCGGGACTTCGTATGGCTACACCTTC
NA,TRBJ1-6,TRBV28,CASTRRLNSPLHF,TGTGCCAGCACCCGGCGGCTTAATTCACCCCTCCACTTT
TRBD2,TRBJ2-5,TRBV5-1,CASSPSSGGARETQYF,TGCGCCAGCAGCCCCTCTAGCGGGGGGGCTCGAGAGACCCAGTACTTC
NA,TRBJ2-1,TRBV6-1,CASTDRPFKFF,TGTGCCAGCACCGACAGACCCTTTAAGTTCTTC
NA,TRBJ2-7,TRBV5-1,CASTGDFLSYEQYF,TGCGCCAGCACTGGGGACTTCCTCTCCTACGAGCAGTACTTC
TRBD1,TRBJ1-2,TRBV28,CASSQRDRVISYTF,TGTGCCAGCAGTCAAAGGGACAGGGTGATAAGCTACACCTTC
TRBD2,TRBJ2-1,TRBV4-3,CASSQEGGGDEQFF,TGCGCCAGCAGCCAAGAGGGCGGGGGTGATGAGCAGTTCTTC
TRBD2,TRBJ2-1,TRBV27,CASSFSGSYYNEQFF,TGTGCCAGCAGTTTTAGCGGGTCTTACTACAATGAGCAGTTCTTC
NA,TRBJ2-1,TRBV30,CAWSVGAGYNEQFF,TGTGCCTGGAGTGTTGGGGCAGGATACAATGAGCAGTTCTTC